A single sample gave rise to the 21 T cell receptor beta chains below, sequenced in a study of blood T cell repertoires in COVID-19. Clones were read by immunoSEQ multiplex PCR, and TCRdb kept only the in-frame ones, dropping some. The sample shows over 250,000 clones, roughly 90% of them seen only once. The sequenced material came from PBMCs or T cells enriched from blood (not recorded which). All receptors derive from a man between 60 and 70 years old who had recovered from COVID-19.

The rearrangement links TRBV4-3 to TRBJ1-1, with unresolved D. Looked up from germline, CDR1 is LGHNA and CDR2 is YSLEER. Trimming stripped 0 bases from V and 6 bases from J, with 11 bases between. This CDR3 spans 14 amino acids. This CDR3 is CASSQDRSVAEAFF. CDR3 nucleotides: TGCGCCAGCAGCCAAGATCGGAGTGTAGCTGAAGCTTTCTTT.

The rearrangement links TRBV15 to TRBJ1-2; 7 bases match TRBD1. The CDR3 covers 14 residues. Germline assignment: CDR1 LNHNV and CDR2 YYDKDF (reference sequence). Losses at the gene ends were 5 bases for V and 5 bases for J; bases not matched to a gene: 8. This CDR3 reads CATSDHRGTYGYTF. The DNA for the CDR3 is TGTGCCACCAGCGACCACAGGGGCACATATGGCTACACCTTC.

The V call is TRBV5-1, the J call TRBJ1-1; D uncertain. This CDR3 contains 12 residues. The germline V and J ends were trimmed by 1 base and 3 bases, with 4 bases remaining between them. From germline, CDR1 is SGHRS and CDR2 YFSETQ. CDR3 sequence (DNA): TGCGCCAGCAGCTTGTATGACACTGAAGCTTTCTTT. Encoded protein: CASSLYDTEAFF.

The chain joins TRBV7-2 to TRBJ1-1; tentatively, D is TRBD1 (5 bases). This CDR3 spans 15 amino acids. V was trimmed by 1 base and J by 4 bases, leaving 13 bases between them. Germline V gene sequence: CDR1 SGHTA, CDR2 FQGNSA. The chain's CDR3 is CASSLVLGTRTEAFF. The CDR3 DNA follows: TGTGCCAGCAGCTTAGTTCTGGGGACTCGCACTGAAGCTTTCTTT.

The chain carries TRBV30 and TRBJ2-7, with 9 bases matching TRBD1. V shed 1 base, J shed 1 base, and the junction held 8 bases outside the gene matches. CDR3 length equals 16 residues. Germline lookup yields CDR1 GTSNPN and CDR2 SVGIG (reference sequence). The CDR3 region is CAWSERTGEISYEQYF. Here the CDR3 DNA reads TGTGCCTGGAGTGAACGGACAGGGGAAATTTCCTACGAGCAGTACTTC.

This chain connects TRBV7-9 to TRBJ2-7; TRBD1 agrees at 9 bases. Trimming cost V 5 bases and J 4 bases; bases outside gene matches: 9. Germline CDR1 and CDR2: SEHNR and FQNEAQ (reference sequence). The CDR3 is 15 amino acids. CDR3 nucleotide sequence: TGTGCCAGCAGCCCCGGACAGGGGAGGGTGTACGAGCAGTACTTC. It yields the protein CASSPGQGRVYEQYF.

The CDR3 DNA follows: TGTGCCAGCAGCCCCCAGCGGGCTAGCGGGTCGAACACCGGGGAGCTGTTTTTT. It translates to CASSPQRASGSNTGELFF. The chain carries TRBV14 and TRBJ2-2; 8 nucleotides agree with TRBD2. The CDR3 is made up of 18 amino acids. Germline V lookup: CDR1 SGHDN, CDR2 FVKESK. V lost 4 bases and J lost 0; bases outside the gene matches: 10.

The V call is TRBV7-9, the J call TRBJ2-2; weak D call: TRBD2 (5 bases). The CDR3 runs 14 residues. V was shortened by 3 bases and J by 6 bases, with 11 bases between the two germline ends. Germline CDR1 reads SEHNR; CDR2 reads FQNEAQ (reference sequence). CDR3 residues: CASSFLRVAGELFF. CDR3 nucleotides: TGTGCCAGCAGCTTCCTGAGGGTAGCCGGGGAGCTGTTTTTT.

This chain joins TRBV7-3 and TRBJ2-7; 12 bases align to TRBD1. CDR1 and CDR2 (germline): SGHTA, FQGTGA. V dropped 3 bases and J dropped 4; count of bases not matched to a gene: 7. The CDR3 is 16 residues long. The CDR3 DNA is TGTGCCAGCAGCTTGACCGGGACAGGGGGCGGGTACGAGCAGTACTTC. Protein sequence: CASSLTGTGGGYEQYF.

To note about this clone: A much larger clonotype is one base distant, so this may be a read error. V gene TRBV7-2 combines with J gene TRBJ1-2; the D is unclear. This CDR3 spans 13 amino acids. Looked up from germline, CDR1 is SGHTA and CDR2 is FQGNSA. V lost 1 base, J lost 3 bases, and 6 bases lay in between. The CDR3, as DNA: TGTGCCAGCAGCTTAGGGCAGGACTATGGCTACACCTTC. Its translation: CASSLGQDYGYTF.

This clone was detected once. The chain has TRBV5-4 and TRBJ2-3, with D perhaps TRBD1 (6 bases). In germline, CDR1 is SGHNT, CDR2 YYREEE (reference sequence). Between the trimmed V and J ends, which lost 6 bases and 2 bases, there was a span of 10 bases. The CDR3 covers 13 residues. This chain's CDR3 is CASKRGFTDTQYF. As DNA, the CDR3 is TGTGCCAGCAAGAGGGGGTTCACAGATACGCAGTATTTT. The whole variable domain, filled in from reference TRBV5-4 and TRBJ2-3, reads ETGVTQSPTHLIKTRGQQVTLRCSSQSGHNTVSWYQQALGQGPQFIFQYYREEENGRGNFPPRFSGLQFPNYSSELNVNALELDDSALYLCASKRGFTDTQYFGPGTRLTVL.

The chain combines TRBV11-3 with TRBJ2-7; TRBD1 is a possible D gene (5 bases). The CDR3 runs to 12 residues. Deletions cut 4 bases from V and 6 bases from J, with 10 bases between. Germline V gene sequence: CDR1 SGHNT, CDR2 YENEEA. CDR3 nucleotides: TGTGCCAGCAGCTATTTTCAGGGCGAGCAGTACTTC. Protein sequence: CASSYFQGEQYF.

V gene TRBV28 combines with J gene TRBJ2-4; possible D gene TRBD2, 6 bases. The V and J ends lost 1 base and 0 bases respectively, with 7 bases between them. CDR3 length equals 15 residues. Germline values: CDR1 MDHEN, CDR2 SYDVKM. The CDR3 nucleotides are TGTGCCAGCAGTTTATCGGGACTAGCCAAAAACATTCAGTACTTC. This sequence encodes CASSLSGLAKNIQYF.

This clone was observed once. J is TRBJ1-3 and V is TRBV11-3; D is ambiguous. Looked up from germline, CDR1 is SGHNT and CDR2 is YENEEA. The CDR3 sequence is 15 residues long. Trimming left V 3 bases short and J 1 base short, with 10 bases between. As DNA, the CDR3 is TGTGCCAGCAGCTTCGAACAGATATCTGGAAACACCATATATTTT. Protein sequence: CASSFEQISGNTIYF.

This clone appeared a few times. The identical CDR3 is also encoded by other nucleotide sequences in the sample. The chain carries TRBV19 and TRBJ1-1, with D perhaps TRBD1 (6 bases). V was clipped by 1 base and J by 0 bases, with 6 bases between them. Germline loops: CDR1 LNHDA, CDR2 SQIVND (reference sequence). The CDR3 totals 14 residues. The CDR3 spells CASSIGTVNTEAFF. CDR3 coding DNA: TGTGCCAGTAGTATAGGGACAGTGAACACTGAAGCTTTCTTT.

V is TRBV7-9 and J is TRBJ2-1; TRBD2 is a possible D gene (5 bases). Germline V gene data show CDR1 as SEHNR and CDR2 as FQNEAQ (reference sequence). Deletions cut 5 bases from V and 10 bases from J, with 15 bases between. This CDR3 is built from 13 residues. The CDR3 DNA follows: TGTGCCAGCAGCCTGCCAACTAGTAGGGAGCAGTTCTTC. Amino acids: CASSLPTSREQFF.

V and J are TRBV19 and TRBJ1-5; maybe TRBD1 (5 bases). The V gene lost 5 bases and the J gene lost 5 bases, with 16 bases spanning the gap. Germline V CDR1 and CDR2: LNHDA, SQIVND (reference sequence). This CDR3 spans 15 amino acids. The CDR3 nucleotides read TGTGCCAGTAGTGTCTCCCAGGGTCATGATCAGCCCCAGCATTTT. This sequence encodes CASSVSQGHDQPQHF.

This chain links TRBV18 with TRBJ1-1; TRBD1 matches at 8 bases. This CDR3 has 14 amino acids. V dropped 5 bases and J dropped 3; count of bases not matched to a gene: 5. Germline CDR1 reads KGHSH; CDR2 reads LQKENI. This CDR3 is CASSGTGNHTEAFF. The DNA for the CDR3 is TGTGCCAGCTCAGGGACAGGAAATCACACTGAAGCTTTCTTT.

This clone was detected once. The V call is TRBV5-1, the J call TRBJ1-1, with D possibly TRBD1 on 5 matching bases. Trimming took 2 bases from V and 0 from J, leaving 11 bases between them. The germline gives CDR1 SGHRS, CDR2 YFSETQ. This CDR3 region has 15 residues. The DNA for the CDR3 is TGCGCCAGCAGCTTAGGACACCGGGTGAACACTGAAGCTTTCTTT. Protein sequence: CASSLGHRVNTEAFF.

This clone was seen a single time. The chain combines TRBV11-2 with TRBJ1-2; D might be TRBD1 (5 bases). V gave up 2 bases and J gave up 9 bases, with 13 bases separating them. CDR3 length: 13 amino acids. CDR1 SGHAT and CDR2 FQNNGV come from the germline V gene. DNA of the CDR3: TGTGCCAGCAGCTTACAGGGTCCTGAAAGCTACACCTTC. Translating it yields CASSLQGPESYTF.

The CDR3 bases are TGTGCCAGTATAAGACCGGGGGGTACCACCATATATTTT. Its translation is CASIRPGGTTIYF. The chain combines TRBV2 with TRBJ1-3; weak D call: TRBD1 (5 bases). Trimming shortened V by 9 bases and J by 9 bases, and 18 bases separated the two germline ends. Germline lookup yields CDR1 SNHLY and CDR2 FYNNEI. The CDR3 sequence is 13 residues long.